The source of this TCR beta chain is a study of Tregs in tolerant kidney transplant recipients. Study-level results: No direct test of biological reproducibility was done here.

Note on this clone: The antigen is not known.

Clones were sequenced by immunoSEQ multiplex PCR, and TCRdb holds only the in-frame ones, with some missing. The profile shows about 64,000 clones, around 87% of them singletons. Recipients received nonmyeloablative bone marrow transplants from related graft donors, with transient mixed chimerism. Germline lookup yields CDR1 KGHSH and CDR2 LQKENI. V was shortened by 3 bases and J by 3 bases, with 11 bases between the two germline ends. The CDR3 is 14 amino acids. Source: CD4+ T cells from blood (PBMCs), taken 6 months after the transplant. The sequence was collected from a human patient who received a combined kidney and bone marrow transplant. Some T cells may have come from the graft donor. The V gene is TRBV18, the J gene TRBJ1-1; the D gene is possibly TRBD1 (6 bases). For the CDR3, the DNA is TGTGCCAGCTCACCCAACAGGGTGGACACTGAAGCTTTCTTT. Protein: CASSPNRVDTEAFF.